This T cell receptor beta chain was recovered during a study of CD8 T cells in Susac syndrome. When the RNA was reverse transcribed, random hexamers were used with an input of roughly 0.45 to 1 ug. TCRdb processed the immunoSEQ multiplex PCR reads anew with MiXCR; each CDR3 protein has one entry. The profile shows 150,000 to 200,000 distinct CDR3 sequences, about 95% of them singletons. The germline V gene has CDR1 SGHAT and CDR2 FQDESV (reference sequence). This CDR3 has 15 residues. The ends lost 3 bases at V and 5 bases at J; junction bases unmatched: 3. What was sequenced was CD4+ T cells from PBMCs. This sequence joins TRBV11-1 and TRBJ2-1, with 11 nucleotides matching TRBD2. The sequence derives from a human donor in good health. This CDR3 is CASSFLAGGNNEQFF. The DNA for the CDR3 is TGTGCCAGCAGCTTTTTAGCGGGAGGGAACAATGAGCAGTTCTTC.